The 28 T cell receptor beta chains reported below all come from one sample, sequenced in a study of cytomegalovirus exposure and HLA in healthy donors. With 60 Vbeta and 13 Jbeta primers, the PCR was carried out. Sequencing used immunoSEQ multiplex PCR; TCRdb keeps in-frame clones, though not all of them. This table has around 120,000 clones, around two thirds appearing once. The sample comprised PBMCs. Receptors originate from a middle-aged woman in good health and CMV-seropositive.

This clone is classed as medium-sized (0.01 to 0.1%). Other DNA variants within this sample encode the same CDR3. The CDR3 reads CASSLAGGDTEAFF. CDR3 bases: TGTGCCAGCAGCTTAGCGGGGGGGGACACTGAAGCTTTCTTT. The V call is TRBV11-2, the J call TRBJ1-1, with a tentative D call TRBD1 (5 bases). V dropped 1 base and J dropped 3 bases, with 9 bases sitting between them. Germline CDR1 is SGHAT and CDR2 is FQNNGV. The CDR3 covers 14 residues.

V gene TRBV2 combines with J gene TRBJ2-5; 12 bases map to TRBD2. CDR3 length equals 14 residues. V gave up 7 bases and J gave up 3 bases; unmatched junction bases: 3. CDR1 is SNHLY and CDR2 is FYNNEI in the germline V gene. CDR3 bases: TGTGCCAGCAATAGACTAGCGGGGGAAGAGACCCAGTACTTC. It specifies CASNRLAGEETQYF. Together with reference TRBV2 and TRBJ2-5, the CDR3 gives the full variable domain: EPEVTQTPSHQVTQMGQEVILRCVPISNHLYFYWYRQILGQKVEFLVSFYNNEISEKSEIFDDQFSVERPDGSNFTLKIRSTKLEDSAMYFCASNRLAGEETQYFGPGTRLLVL.

CDR3 amino acids: CASSISDGNTEAFF. CDR3 sequence (DNA): TGTGCCAGTAGTATAAGCGACGGGAACACTGAAGCTTTCTTT. The gene calls are TRBV19 and TRBJ1-1, with D uncertain. The CDR3 has 14 amino acids. Germline V lookup: CDR1 LNHDA, CDR2 SQIVND (reference sequence). Deletions cut 2 bases from V and 1 base from J, with 8 bases between.

The chain links TRBV5-1 to TRBJ1-1; D unresolved. CDR3 length: 14 residues. V was clipped by 2 bases and J by 4 bases, with 12 bases between them. Germline CDR1 and CDR2: SGHRS and YFSETQ. CDR3 coding DNA: TGCGCCAGCAGCTTTGCAGAAACAGTCACTGAAGCTTTCTTT. It yields the protein CASSFAETVTEAFF.

The chain joins TRBV5-1 to TRBJ2-5; 7 bases fit TRBD2. Germline values: CDR1 SGHRS, CDR2 YFSETQ. The CDR3 extends over 14 amino acids. Trimming took 0 bases from V and 7 from J; bases not matched to a gene: 6. The CDR3 sequence is CASSLVGSGGTQYF. CDR3 DNA: TGCGCCAGCAGCTTGGTAGGGTCGGGAGGGACCCAGTACTTC.

This chain joins TRBV19 and TRBJ2-2; 7 nucleotides line up with TRBD1. Per the germline V gene, CDR1 is LNHDA and CDR2 is SQIVND (reference sequence). V was clipped by 3 bases and J by 7 bases; unmatched bases: 8. This CDR3 comprises 15 residues. CDR3 amino acids: CASSIERGQGGELFF. As DNA, the CDR3 is TGTGCCAGTAGTATCGAAAGGGGGCAGGGCGGGGAGCTGTTTTTT.

This rearrangement joins TRBV2 to TRBJ1-5, with D uncertain. The germline gives CDR1 SNHLY, CDR2 FYNNEI. The ends were cut back, 6 bases at V and 0 bases at J, with 9 bases in the middle. This CDR3 is 14 amino acids long. CDR3 in amino acids: CASRAGYSNQPQHF. The CDR3 region has the DNA TGTGCCAGCAGGGCAGGCTATAGCAATCAGCCCCAGCATTTT.

This chain connects TRBV5-4 to TRBJ2-7, with D perhaps TRBD2 (5 bases). The germline V gene encodes CDR1 SGHNT and CDR2 YYREEE (reference sequence). Trimming pared 2 bases from V and 9 bases from J, leaving 12 bases between. The CDR3 has 12 residues. For the CDR3, the DNA is TGTGCCAGCAGCTTACTAGGTTCGGTGCAGTACTTC. It translates to CASSLLGSVQYF.

CDR3: CASKDGGKTSTDTQYF. The CDR3 DNA is TGTGCCAGCAAGGACGGGGGAAAAACTAGCACAGATACGCAGTATTTT. The genes are TRBV5-4 and TRBJ2-3; TRBD2 is a possible D gene (6 bases). This CDR3 is 16 amino acids long. CDR1 and CDR2 from the germline V gene are SGHNT and YYREEE (reference sequence). V lost 6 bases and J lost 0, with 17 bases in between.

The chain uses TRBV11-3 and TRBJ2-1; 11 bases fit TRBD1. Germline values: CDR1 SGHNT, CDR2 YENEEA. V trimming: 4 bases; J trimming: 7 bases; junction bases outside the gene matches: 3. The CDR3 covers 14 residues. Written as DNA, the CDR3 is TGTGCCAGCAGCTACGGACAGGGGGCGAATGAGCAGTTCTTC. Encoded protein: CASSYGQGANEQFF.

The rearrangement joins TRBV7-9 to TRBJ1-2; a possible D gene is TRBD1 (6 bases). V was cut by 1 base and J by 4 bases, with 13 bases left in between. CDR3 length: 15 residues. From germline, CDR1 is SEHNR and CDR2 FQNEAQ (reference sequence). In nucleotides, the CDR3 is TGTGCCAGCAGCTTAGTCGGCGGGGGCATCTATGGCTACACCTTC. The encoded protein is CASSLVGGGIYGYTF.

This chain uses TRBV5-8 with TRBJ1-4, with D perhaps matching TRBD1 (6 bases). The germline V and J ends were trimmed by 3 bases and 4 bases, with 13 bases remaining between them. Germline lookup yields CDR1 SGHTS and CDR2 YDEGEE. The CDR3 spans 15 residues. The DNA for the CDR3 is TGTGCCAGCAGCTGGGCTGACAGGAATAATGAAAAACTGTTTTTT. Its protein is CASSWADRNNEKLFF.

The rearrangement uses TRBV7-8 and TRBJ1-1; perhaps TRBD1 as D (6 bases). Germline CDR1 SGHVS, CDR2 FQNEAQ. V lost 5 bases to trimming and J lost 0 bases, with 16 bases between them. This CDR3 has 16 residues. The CDR3 region has the DNA TGTGCCAGCAGCCCTAAGGGGGGGACCATGAACACTGAAGCTTTCTTT. Its protein is CASSPKGGTMNTEAFF.

The chain joins TRBV4-3 to TRBJ2-2, with TRBD2 matching 9 bases. V trimming: 3 bases; J trimming: 6 bases; junction bases outside the gene matches: 11. Germline loops: CDR1 LGHNA, CDR2 YSLEER. The CDR3 length is 17 residues. The CDR3 region has the DNA TGCGCCAGCAGCCAGAACCCCGCGGGGGGGGCGGCCGGGGAGCTGTTTTTT. It translates to CASSQNPAGGAAGELFF.

The chain recombines TRBV4-1 with TRBJ1-1; D unclear. V was cut by 0 bases and J by 0 bases, with 8 bases left in between. Germline CDR1 is MGHRA and CDR2 is YSYEKL. CDR3 length equals 15 residues. CDR3 residues: CASSQDWHMNTEAFF. The CDR3 nucleotides read TGCGCCAGCAGCCAAGATTGGCATATGAACACTGAAGCTTTCTTT.

J is TRBJ1-1 and V is TRBV19, with D perhaps TRBD1 (5 bases). The CDR3 is 13 residues long. The germline gives CDR1 LNHDA, CDR2 SQIVND (reference sequence). Trimming left V 7 bases short and J 2 bases short, with 11 bases between. The CDR3 bases are TGTGCCAGTACAAACGGGGGTAACACTGAAGCTTTCTTT. Residues: CASTNGGNTEAFF.

The chain employs TRBV5-1 and TRBJ1-1; D gene ambiguous. CDR3 size: 14 residues. V dropped 0 bases and J dropped 5 bases, with 11 bases sitting between them. Per the germline V gene, CDR1 is SGHRS and CDR2 is YFSETQ. The CDR3 nucleotides are TGCGCCAGCAGCTTGGCTCCGGGAGGGACTGAAGCTTTCTTT. Translating it yields CASSLAPGGTEAFF.

This chain uses TRBV6-6 with TRBJ1-5; 12 bases match TRBD1. Germline values: CDR1 MNHNY, CDR2 SVGAGI (reference sequence). Trimming cost V 5 bases and J 9 bases; bases outside gene matches: 11. The CDR3 totals 16 residues. Written as DNA, the CDR3 is TGTGCCAGCAGTCCCCCTGGGGGACAGGGGGCGCGGCCCCAGCATTTT. It codes for CASSPPGGQGARPQHF.

This clone has more than one count but fewer than ten. This same CDR3 is encoded by further DNA sequences in the sample. J is TRBJ2-1 and V is TRBV4-3; 9 nucleotides line up with TRBD2. J was trimmed by 5 bases and V by 5 bases; bases with no gene match: 4. This CDR3 is built from 14 residues. Germline V lookup: CDR1 LGHNA, CDR2 YSLEER. In nucleotides, the CDR3 is TGCGCCAGCAGCTTGGTAGCGGGGGACAATGAGCAGTTCTTC. Its translation is CASSLVAGDNEQFF.

This rearrangement joins TRBV18 to TRBJ1-2; possible D gene TRBD1, 5 bases. The CDR3 is made up of 15 amino acids. The germline V gene has CDR1 KGHSH and CDR2 LQKENI. The V end lost 1 base, the J end lost 2 bases, and 11 bases lay between the germline ends. CDR3: CASSPLFDRNYGYTF. The DNA for the CDR3 is TGTGCCAGCTCACCACTTTTCGACAGAAACTATGGCTACACCTTC.

The CDR3: CASSLQTGTEQYF. CDR3 nucleotide sequence: TGTGCCAGCAGCTTACAGACAGGGACCGAGCAGTACTTC. The genes are TRBV11-1 and TRBJ2-7, with TRBD1 matching 7 bases. The CDR3 runs to 13 residues. Trimming cost V 2 bases and J 6 bases; bases outside gene matches: 4. Germline V gene sequence: CDR1 SGHAT, CDR2 FQDESV (reference sequence).

This rearrangement joins TRBV4-1 to TRBJ1-1; weak D call: TRBD1 (5 bases). Trimming pared 8 bases from V and 5 bases from J, leaving 15 bases between. Germline V gene lookup returns CDR1 MGHRA and CDR2 YSYEKL. This CDR3 spans 13 amino acids. CDR3 amino acids: CASGGLGRTEAFF. The CDR3 DNA is TGCGCCAGCGGGGGACTCGGGAGGACTGAAGCTTTCTTT.

V gene TRBV7-2 combines with J gene TRBJ2-7, with D perhaps matching TRBD2 (6 bases). Trimming took 5 bases from V and 2 from J, leaving 16 bases between them. The CDR3 extends over 15 amino acids. Germline V lookup: CDR1 SGHTA, CDR2 FQGNSA. This CDR3 is CASSLSRDSTYEQYF. The CDR3 nucleotides read TGTGCCAGCAGCCTAAGCCGGGACTCAACCTACGAGCAGTACTTC.

This chain connects TRBV29-1 to TRBJ1-1; 11 bases are shared with TRBD1. The germline CDR1 and CDR2 sequences are SQVTM and ANQGSEA. V shed 7 bases and J 5 bases; nucleotides not matched to a gene: 12. This CDR3 is 15 amino acids long. The CDR3 loop reads CSGDPGQGGWTEAFF. CDR3 DNA sequence: TGCAGCGGGGATCCGGGACAGGGGGGATGGACTGAAGCTTTCTTT.

This rearrangement joins TRBV7-2 to TRBJ2-3; the D gene is possibly TRBD2 (6 bases). Germline V gene data show CDR1 as SGHTA and CDR2 as FQGNSA. Trimming cost V 3 bases and J 6 bases, with 16 bases left between them. The CDR3 has 15 amino acids. As DNA, the CDR3 is TGTGCCAGCAGCTTGGGGGGAGTCGGTGAGGATACGCAGTATTTT. This codes for CASSLGGVGEDTQYF.

This clone was seen a few times. The chain is built from TRBV15 and TRBJ1-3; 9 bases line up with TRBD1. The V gene's germline CDR1 is LNHNV and CDR2 YYDKDF (reference sequence). The CDR3 is made up of 15 amino acids. The V gene end was trimmed by 7 bases and the J gene end by 0 bases; junction bases not matched to a gene: 4. For the CDR3, the DNA is TGTGCCACCACCACGACAGGGGGCTCTGGAAACACCATATATTTT. Translating gives CATTTTGGSGNTIYF.

The chain combines TRBV18 with TRBJ1-4, with 8 positions matching TRBD1. V was pared by 6 bases and J by 4 bases, with 10 bases of the junction left unmatched. Germline V CDR1 and CDR2: KGHSH, LQKENI. This CDR3 is built from 16 residues. The CDR3 nucleotides are TGTGCCAGCTCGGGACAGGCCACCCCTTATAATGAAAAACTGTTTTTT. Translation: CASSGQATPYNEKLFF.

The chain combines TRBV18 with TRBJ2-1; no reliable D call. Trimming left V 2 bases short and J 0 bases short, with 8 bases between. The CDR3 is 15 amino acids. The germline V gene encodes CDR1 KGHSH and CDR2 LQKENI. The CDR3 DNA is TGTGCCAGCTCACCATCCACAAGCTCCTACAATGAGCAGTTCTTC. Translated, it gives CASSPSTSSYNEQFF.